This TCR beta chain was identified during a study of blood T cell repertoires in COVID-19. The overall study: There were acute and convalescent COVID-19 samples, and they came from the United States, Italy and Spain. From T cells, B-cell-depleted T cells, or PBMCs came the material, which was cDNA or gDNA.

CDR1 and CDR2 (germline): KGHDR, SFDVKD. This CDR3 region has 14 residues. V was shortened by 0 bases and J by 2 bases, with 7 bases between the two germline ends. As processed by the authors: Amplifying reference gene primers gave estimates of nucleated cell counts. Assay used: immunoSEQ multiplex PCR; TCRdb lists only in-frame clones, some missing. The DNA gave D and trimming, while V, J and clone size come from that table. The repertoire holds fewer than 300,000 clones, 82% seen once, with 3.1% in the top ten. The chain uses TRBV24-1 and TRBJ2-7; D remains ambiguous. This clonotype originated in a woman aged 18-29 years with acute or convalescent COVID-19. Sequences were obtained from peripheral blood. DNA of the CDR3: TGTGCCACCAGTGATTTGGACACCCCCTACGAGCAGTACTTC. Residues: CATSDLDTPYEQYF.